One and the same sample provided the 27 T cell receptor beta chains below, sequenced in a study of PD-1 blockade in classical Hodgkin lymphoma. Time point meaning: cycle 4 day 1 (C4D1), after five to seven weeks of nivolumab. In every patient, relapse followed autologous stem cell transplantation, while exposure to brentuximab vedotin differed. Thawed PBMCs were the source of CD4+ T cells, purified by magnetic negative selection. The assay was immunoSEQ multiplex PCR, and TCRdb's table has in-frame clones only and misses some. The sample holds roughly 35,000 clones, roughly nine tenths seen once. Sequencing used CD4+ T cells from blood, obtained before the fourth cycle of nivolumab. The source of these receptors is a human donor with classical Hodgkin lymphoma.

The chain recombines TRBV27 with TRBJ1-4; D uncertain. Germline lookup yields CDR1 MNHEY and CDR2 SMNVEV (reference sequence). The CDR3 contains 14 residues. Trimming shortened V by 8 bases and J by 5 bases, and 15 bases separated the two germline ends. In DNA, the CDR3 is TGTGCCAGCTGCCTCGTGAGCCAAAATGAAAAACTGTTTTTT. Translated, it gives CASCLVSQNEKLFF.

CDR3 nucleotide sequence: TGTGCCAGCAGTTTTAGGGGGCCCGGGGAGCTGTTTTTT. Translating it yields CASSFRGPGELFF. V gene TRBV27 combines with J gene TRBJ2-2; 7 nucleotides agree with TRBD1. The CDR3 has 13 amino acids. CDR1 is MNHEY, CDR2 SMNVEV, per germline (reference sequence). With 3 bases clipped from V and 6 bases from J, the junction kept 1 base outside the gene matches.

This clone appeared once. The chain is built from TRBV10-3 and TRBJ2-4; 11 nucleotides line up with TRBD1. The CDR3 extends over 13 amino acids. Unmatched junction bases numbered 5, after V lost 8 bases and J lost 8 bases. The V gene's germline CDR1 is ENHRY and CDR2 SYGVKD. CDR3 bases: TGTGCCATCGGCGGACAGGGGGCGGACATTCAGTACTTC. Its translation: CAIGGQGADIQYF.

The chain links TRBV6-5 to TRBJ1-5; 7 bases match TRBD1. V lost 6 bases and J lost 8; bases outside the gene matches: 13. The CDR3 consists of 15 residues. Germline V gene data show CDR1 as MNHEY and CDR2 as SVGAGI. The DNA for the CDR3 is TGTGCCAGCAGCCCGACAGGGAATGTGGGGGAGCCCCAGCATTTT. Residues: CASSPTGNVGEPQHF.

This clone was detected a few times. The CDR3 DNA sequence: TGTGCCAGCAGTGAACGACTAGCGGGTCGAACCGGGGAGCTGTTTTTT. The encoded protein is CASSERLAGRTGELFF. This chain connects TRBV6-1 to TRBJ2-2; 10 nucleotides line up with TRBD2. This CDR3 contains 16 residues. V lost 2 bases and J lost 5; bases outside the gene matches: 5. Germline V gives CDR1 MNHNS, CDR2 SASEGT.

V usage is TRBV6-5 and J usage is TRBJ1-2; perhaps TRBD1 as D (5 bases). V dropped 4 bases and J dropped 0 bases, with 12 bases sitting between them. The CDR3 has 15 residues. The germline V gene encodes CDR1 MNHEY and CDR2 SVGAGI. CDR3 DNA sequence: TGTGCCAGCAGTTCCTACAGGACCCCTAACTATGGCTACACCTTC. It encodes CASSSYRTPNYGYTF.

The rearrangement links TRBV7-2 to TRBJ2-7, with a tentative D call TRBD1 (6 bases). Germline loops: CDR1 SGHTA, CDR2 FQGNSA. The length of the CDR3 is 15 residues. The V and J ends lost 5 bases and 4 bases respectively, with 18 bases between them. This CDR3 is CASSQDRPGIYEQYF. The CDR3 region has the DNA TGTGCCAGCAGCCAAGACAGGCCCGGGATATACGAGCAGTACTTC.

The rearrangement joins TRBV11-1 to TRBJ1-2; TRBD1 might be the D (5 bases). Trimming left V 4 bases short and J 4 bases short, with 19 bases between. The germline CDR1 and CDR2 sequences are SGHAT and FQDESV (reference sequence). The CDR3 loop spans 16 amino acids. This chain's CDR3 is CASSSGETARGYGYTF. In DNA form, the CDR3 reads TGTGCCAGCAGCTCCGGGGAGACAGCACGCGGCTATGGCTACACCTTC.

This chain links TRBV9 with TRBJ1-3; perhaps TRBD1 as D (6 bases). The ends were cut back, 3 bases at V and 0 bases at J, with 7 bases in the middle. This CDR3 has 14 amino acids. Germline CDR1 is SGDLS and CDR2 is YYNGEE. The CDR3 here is CASSGQVSGNTIYF. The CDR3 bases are TGTGCCAGCAGCGGACAGGTCTCTGGAAACACCATATATTTT.

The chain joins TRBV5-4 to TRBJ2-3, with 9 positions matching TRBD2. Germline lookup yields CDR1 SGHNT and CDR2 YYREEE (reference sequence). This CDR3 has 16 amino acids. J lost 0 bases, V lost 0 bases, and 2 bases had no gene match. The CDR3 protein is CASSLGREGSTDTQYF. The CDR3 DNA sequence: TGTGCCAGCAGCTTGGGGCGGGAGGGTAGCACAGATACGCAGTATTTT. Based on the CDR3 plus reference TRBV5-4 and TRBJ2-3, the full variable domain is ETGVTQSPTHLIKTRGQQVTLRCSSQSGHNTVSWYQQALGQGPQFIFQYYREEENGRGNFPPRFSGLQFPNYSSELNVNALELDDSALYLCASSLGREGSTDTQYFGPGTRLTVL.

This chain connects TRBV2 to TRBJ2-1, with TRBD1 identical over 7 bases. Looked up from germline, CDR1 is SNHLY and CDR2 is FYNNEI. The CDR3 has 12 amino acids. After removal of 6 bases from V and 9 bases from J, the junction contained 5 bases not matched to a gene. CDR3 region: CASRAGTAEQFF. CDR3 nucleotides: TGTGCCAGCAGAGCCGGGACAGCTGAGCAGTTCTTC.

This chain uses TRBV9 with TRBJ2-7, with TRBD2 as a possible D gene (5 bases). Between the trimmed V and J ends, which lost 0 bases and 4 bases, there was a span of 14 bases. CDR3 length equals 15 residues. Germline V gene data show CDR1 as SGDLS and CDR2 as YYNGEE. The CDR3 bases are TGTGCCAGCAGCGTAGGGAGCGGACGCCCGTACGAGCAGTACTTC. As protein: CASSVGSGRPYEQYF.

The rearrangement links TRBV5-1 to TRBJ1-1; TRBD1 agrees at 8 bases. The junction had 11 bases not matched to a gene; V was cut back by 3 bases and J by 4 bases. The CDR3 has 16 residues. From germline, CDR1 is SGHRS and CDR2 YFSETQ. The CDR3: CASSSDRGILSTEAFF. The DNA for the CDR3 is TGCGCCAGCAGCTCCGACAGGGGAATCCTAAGCACTGAAGCTTTCTTT.

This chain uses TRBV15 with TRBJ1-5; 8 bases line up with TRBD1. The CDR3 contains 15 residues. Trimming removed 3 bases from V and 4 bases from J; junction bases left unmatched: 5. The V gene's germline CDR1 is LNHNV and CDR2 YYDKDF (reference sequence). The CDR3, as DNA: TGTGCCACCAGCAGGGAGGGGGACAGGAATCAGCCCCAGCATTTT. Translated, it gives CATSREGDRNQPQHF.

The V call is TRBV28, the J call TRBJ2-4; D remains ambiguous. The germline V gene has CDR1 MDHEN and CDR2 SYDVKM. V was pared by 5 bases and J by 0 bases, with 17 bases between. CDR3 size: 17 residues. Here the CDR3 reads CASSRTRTQGAKNIQYF. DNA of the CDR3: TGTGCCAGCAGTCGAACCCGGACGCAAGGAGCCAAAAACATTCAGTACTTC. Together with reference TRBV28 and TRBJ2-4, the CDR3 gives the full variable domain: DVKVTQSSRYLVKRTGEKVFLECVQDMDHENMFWYRQDPGLGLRLIYFSYDVKMKEKGDIPEGYSVSREKKERFSLILESASTNQTSMYLCASSRTRTQGAKNIQYFGAGTRLSVL.

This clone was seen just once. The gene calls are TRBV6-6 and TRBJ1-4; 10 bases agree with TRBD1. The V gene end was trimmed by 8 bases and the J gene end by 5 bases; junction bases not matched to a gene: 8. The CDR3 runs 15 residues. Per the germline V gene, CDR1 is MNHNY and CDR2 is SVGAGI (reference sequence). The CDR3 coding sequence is TGTGCCAGCTTAAGTCCGGGACAGGGGAATGAAAAACTGTTTTTT. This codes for CASLSPGQGNEKLFF.

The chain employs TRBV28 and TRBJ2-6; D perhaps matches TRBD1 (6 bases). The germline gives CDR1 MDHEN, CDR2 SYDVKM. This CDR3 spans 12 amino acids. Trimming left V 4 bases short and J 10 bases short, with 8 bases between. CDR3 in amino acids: CASSSQGNVLTF. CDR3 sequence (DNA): TGTGCCAGCAGTTCCCAGGGGAACGTCCTGACTTTC.

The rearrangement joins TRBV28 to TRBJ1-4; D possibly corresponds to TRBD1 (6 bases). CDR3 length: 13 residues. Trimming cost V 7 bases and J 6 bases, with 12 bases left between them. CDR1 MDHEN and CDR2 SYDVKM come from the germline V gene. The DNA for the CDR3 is TGTGCCAGCATCTCGGGGGCGGATGAAAAACTGTTTTTT. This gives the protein CASISGADEKLFF. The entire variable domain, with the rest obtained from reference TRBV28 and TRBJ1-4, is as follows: DVKVTQSSRYLVKRTGEKVFLECVQDMDHENMFWYRQDPGLGLRLIYFSYDVKMKEKGDIPEGYSVSREKKERFSLILESASTNQTSMYLCASISGADEKLFFGSGTQLSVL.

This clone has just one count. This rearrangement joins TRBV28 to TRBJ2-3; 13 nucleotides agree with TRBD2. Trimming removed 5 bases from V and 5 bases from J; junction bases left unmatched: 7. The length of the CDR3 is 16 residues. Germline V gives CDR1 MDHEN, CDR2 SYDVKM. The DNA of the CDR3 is TGTGCCAGCAGTACCTGGACTAGCGGGAGTGTAGATACGCAGTATTTT. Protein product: CASSTWTSGSVDTQYF.

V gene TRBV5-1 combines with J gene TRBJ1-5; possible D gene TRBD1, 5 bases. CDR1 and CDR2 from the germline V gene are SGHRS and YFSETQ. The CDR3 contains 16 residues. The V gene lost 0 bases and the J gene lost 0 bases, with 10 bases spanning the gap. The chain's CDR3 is CASSLEAGPSNQPQHF. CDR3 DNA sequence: TGCGCCAGCAGCTTGGAGGCAGGGCCTAGCAATCAGCCCCAGCATTTT.

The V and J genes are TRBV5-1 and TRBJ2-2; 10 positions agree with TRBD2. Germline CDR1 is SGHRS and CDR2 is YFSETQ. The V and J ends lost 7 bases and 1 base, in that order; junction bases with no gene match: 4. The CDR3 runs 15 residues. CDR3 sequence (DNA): TGCGCCAGCCCCCTAGCGGGAGAGAACACCGGGGAGCTGTTTTTT. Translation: CASPLAGENTGELFF.

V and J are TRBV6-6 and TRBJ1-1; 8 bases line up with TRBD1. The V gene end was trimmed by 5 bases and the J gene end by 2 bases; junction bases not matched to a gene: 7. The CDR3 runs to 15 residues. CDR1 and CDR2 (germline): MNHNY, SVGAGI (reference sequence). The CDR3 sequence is CASSVGQGPNTEAFF. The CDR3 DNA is TGTGCCAGCAGTGTAGGACAGGGACCCAACACTGAAGCTTTCTTT.

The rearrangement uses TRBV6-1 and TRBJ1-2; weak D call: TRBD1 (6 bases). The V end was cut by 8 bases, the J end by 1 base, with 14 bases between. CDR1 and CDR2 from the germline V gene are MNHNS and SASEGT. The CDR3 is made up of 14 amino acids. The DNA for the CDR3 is TGTGCCAGCGCCGGGGGCACAAATAACTATGGCTACACCTTC. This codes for CASAGGTNNYGYTF.

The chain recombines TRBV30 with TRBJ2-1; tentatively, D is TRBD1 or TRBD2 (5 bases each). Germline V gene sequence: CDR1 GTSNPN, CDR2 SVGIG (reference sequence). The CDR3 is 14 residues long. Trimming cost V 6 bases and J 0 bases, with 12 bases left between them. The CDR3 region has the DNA TGTGCCTGCCTAGGGGAGAGCTCCTACAATGAGCAGTTCTTC. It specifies CACLGESSYNEQFF.

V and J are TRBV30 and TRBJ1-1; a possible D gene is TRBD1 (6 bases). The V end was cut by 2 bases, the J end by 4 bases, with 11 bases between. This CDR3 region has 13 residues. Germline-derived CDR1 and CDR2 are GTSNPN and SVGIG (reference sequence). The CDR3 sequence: CAWSITGTTEAFF. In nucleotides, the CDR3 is TGTGCCTGGAGTATAACAGGGACCACTGAAGCTTTCTTT.

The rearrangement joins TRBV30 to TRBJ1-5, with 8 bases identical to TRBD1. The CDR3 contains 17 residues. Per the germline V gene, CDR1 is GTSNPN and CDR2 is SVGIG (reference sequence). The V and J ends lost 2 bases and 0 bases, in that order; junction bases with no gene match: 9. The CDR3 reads CAWSITRTGYSNQPQHF. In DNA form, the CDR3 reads TGTGCCTGGAGTATCACCCGGACAGGGTATAGCAATCAGCCCCAGCATTTT.

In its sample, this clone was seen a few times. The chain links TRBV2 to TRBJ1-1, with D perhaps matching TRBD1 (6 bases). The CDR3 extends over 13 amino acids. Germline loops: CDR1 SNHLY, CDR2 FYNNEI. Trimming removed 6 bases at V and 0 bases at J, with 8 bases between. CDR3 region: CASRQGMNTEAFF. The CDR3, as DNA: TGTGCCAGCAGACAGGGCATGAACACTGAAGCTTTCTTT.